This TCR beta chain derives from a study of OX40 agonist ivuxolimab in advanced cancers. The overall study: People in dose escalation had one of these cancers: hepatocellular carcinoma, melanoma, renal cell or head and neck cancer.

The CDR3 has 12 residues. Germline V lookup: CDR1 SGHAT, CDR2 FQNNGV. Trimming cost V 2 bases and J 4 bases, with 4 bases left between them. Assay: immunoSEQ multiplex PCR; the TCRdb copy retains only in-frame clones and omits some. The sample has 55,000 to 90,000 clones; around nine tenths are singletons. Here the sequenced sample was CD4+ or CD8+ T cells sorted from blood, taken in a trial of the OX40 agonist ivuxolimab. This clonotype was obtained from an adult with an advanced solid tumor such as melanoma, head and neck, liver or kidney cancer. The gene calls are TRBV11-2 and TRBJ2-3; D gene ambiguous. CDR3 amino acids: CASSLFSDTQYF. The CDR3 nucleotides read TGTGCCAGCAGCTTATTCTCAGATACGCAGTATTTT.